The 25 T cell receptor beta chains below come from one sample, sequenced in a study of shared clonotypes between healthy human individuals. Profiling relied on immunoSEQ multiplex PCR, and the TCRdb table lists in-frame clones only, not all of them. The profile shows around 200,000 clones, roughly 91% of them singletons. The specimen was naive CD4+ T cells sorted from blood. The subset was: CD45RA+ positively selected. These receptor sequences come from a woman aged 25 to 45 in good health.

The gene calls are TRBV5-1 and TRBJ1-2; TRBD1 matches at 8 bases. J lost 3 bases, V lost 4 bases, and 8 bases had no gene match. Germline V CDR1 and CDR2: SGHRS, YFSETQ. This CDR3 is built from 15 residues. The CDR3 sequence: CASSPTGEQHYGYTF. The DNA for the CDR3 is TGCGCCAGCAGCCCGACAGGGGAGCAGCACTATGGCTACACCTTC.

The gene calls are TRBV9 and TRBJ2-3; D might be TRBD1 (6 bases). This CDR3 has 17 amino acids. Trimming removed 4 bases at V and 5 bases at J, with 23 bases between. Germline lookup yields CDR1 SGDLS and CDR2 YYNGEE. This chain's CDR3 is CASSILGGEGIGDTQYF. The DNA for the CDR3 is TGTGCCAGCAGCATCCTAGGGGGAGAGGGGATTGGAGATACGCAGTATTTT. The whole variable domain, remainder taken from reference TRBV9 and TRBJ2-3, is DSGVTQTPKHLITATGQRVTLRCSPRSGDLSVYWYQQSLDQGLQFLIQYYNGEERAKGNILERFSAQQFPDLHSELNLSSLELGDSALYFCASSILGGEGIGDTQYFGPGTRLTVL.

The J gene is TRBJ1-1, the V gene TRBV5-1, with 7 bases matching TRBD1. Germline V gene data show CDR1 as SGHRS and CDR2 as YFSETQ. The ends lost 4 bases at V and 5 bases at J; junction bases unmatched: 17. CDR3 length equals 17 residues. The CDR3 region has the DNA TGCGCCAGCAGCCCCTCCCCGCAAACAGGGGTTGGGACTGAAGCTTTCTTT. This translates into CASSPSPQTGVGTEAFF.

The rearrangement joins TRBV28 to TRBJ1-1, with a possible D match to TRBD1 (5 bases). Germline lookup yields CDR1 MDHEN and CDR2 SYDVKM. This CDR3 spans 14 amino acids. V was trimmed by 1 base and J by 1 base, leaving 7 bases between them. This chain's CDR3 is CASSLFRENTEAFF. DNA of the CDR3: TGTGCCAGCAGTTTATTCAGGGAGAACACTGAAGCTTTCTTT.

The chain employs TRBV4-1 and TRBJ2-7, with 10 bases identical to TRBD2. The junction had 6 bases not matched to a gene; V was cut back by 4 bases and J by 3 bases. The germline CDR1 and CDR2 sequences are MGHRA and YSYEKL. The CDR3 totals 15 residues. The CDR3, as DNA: TGCGCCAGCAGCCCCCTAGCGGGGGCGAGCTACGAGCAGTACTTC. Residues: CASSPLAGASYEQYF.

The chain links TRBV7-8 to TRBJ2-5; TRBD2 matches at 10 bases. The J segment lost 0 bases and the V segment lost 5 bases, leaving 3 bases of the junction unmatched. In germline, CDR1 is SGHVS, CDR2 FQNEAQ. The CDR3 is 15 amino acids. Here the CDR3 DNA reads TGTGCCAGCAGCGGGACTAGCGAGTACCAAGAGACCCAGTACTTC. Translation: CASSGTSEYQETQYF.

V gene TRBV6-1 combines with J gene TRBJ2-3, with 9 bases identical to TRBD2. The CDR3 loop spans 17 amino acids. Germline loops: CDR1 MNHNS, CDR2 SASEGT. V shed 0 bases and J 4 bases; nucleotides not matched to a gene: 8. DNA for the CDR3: TGTGCCAGCAGTGAAGCCTCCAGCGGGAGGAAATCAGATACGCAGTATTTT. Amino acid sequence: CASSEASSGRKSDTQYF.

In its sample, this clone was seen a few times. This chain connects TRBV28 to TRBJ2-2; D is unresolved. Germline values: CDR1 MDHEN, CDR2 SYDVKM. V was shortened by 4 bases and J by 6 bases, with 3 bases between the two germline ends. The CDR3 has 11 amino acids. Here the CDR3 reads CASSYAGELFF. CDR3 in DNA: TGTGCCAGCAGTTATGCCGGGGAGCTGTTTTTT.

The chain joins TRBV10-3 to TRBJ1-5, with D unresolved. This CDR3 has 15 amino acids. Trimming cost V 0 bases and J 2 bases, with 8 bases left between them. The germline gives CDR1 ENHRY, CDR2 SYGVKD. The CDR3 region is CAISESKVGNQPQHF. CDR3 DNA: TGTGCCATCAGTGAGTCGAAGGTCGGCAATCAGCCCCAGCATTTT.

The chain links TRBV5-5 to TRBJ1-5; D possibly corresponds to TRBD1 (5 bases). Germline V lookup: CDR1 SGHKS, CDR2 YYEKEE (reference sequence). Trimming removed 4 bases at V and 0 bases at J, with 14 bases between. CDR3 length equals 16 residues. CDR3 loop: CASSRAGPNSNQPQHF. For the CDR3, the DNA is TGTGCCAGCAGCCGCGCGGGGCCGAATAGCAATCAGCCCCAGCATTTT.

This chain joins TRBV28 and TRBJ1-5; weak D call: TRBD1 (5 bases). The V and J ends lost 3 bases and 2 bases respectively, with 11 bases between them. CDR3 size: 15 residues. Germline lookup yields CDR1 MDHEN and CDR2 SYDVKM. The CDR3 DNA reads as TGTGCCAGCAGTTTTAGCCTGGGGGGCAATCAGCCCCAGCATTTT. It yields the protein CASSFSLGGNQPQHF.

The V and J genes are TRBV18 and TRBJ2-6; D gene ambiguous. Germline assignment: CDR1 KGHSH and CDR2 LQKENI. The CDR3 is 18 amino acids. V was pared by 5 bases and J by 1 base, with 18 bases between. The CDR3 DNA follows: TGTGCCAGCTCAAACGTCCGCAGCTCAAGGTCTGGGGCCAACGTCCTGACTTTC. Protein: CASSNVRSSRSGANVLTF.

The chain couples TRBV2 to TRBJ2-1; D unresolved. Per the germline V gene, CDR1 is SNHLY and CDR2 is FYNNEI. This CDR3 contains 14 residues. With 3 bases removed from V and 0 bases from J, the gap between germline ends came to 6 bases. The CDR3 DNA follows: TGTGCCAGCAGTGACGGAGCCTCCTACAATGAGCAGTTCTTC. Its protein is CASSDGASYNEQFF. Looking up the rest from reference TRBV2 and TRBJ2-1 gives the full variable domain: EPEVTQTPSHQVTQMGQEVILRCVPISNHLYFYWYRQILGQKVEFLVSFYNNEISEKSEIFDDQFSVERPDGSNFTLKIRSTKLEDSAMYFCASSDGASYNEQFFGPGTRLTVL.

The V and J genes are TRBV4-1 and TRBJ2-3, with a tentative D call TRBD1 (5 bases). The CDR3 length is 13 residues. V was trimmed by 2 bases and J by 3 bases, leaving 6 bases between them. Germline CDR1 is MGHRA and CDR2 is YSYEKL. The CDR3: CASSQQGTDTQYF. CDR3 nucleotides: TGCGCCAGCAGCCAACAGGGTACAGATACGCAGTATTTT.

CDR3 coding DNA: TGTGCCAGCAGCTTAGCGTTTGGACGGTCCCTTGGCTACACCTTC. The encoded protein is CASSLAFGRSLGYTF. The chain employs TRBV7-9 and TRBJ1-2; D not certain. The CDR3 spans 15 residues. V was cut by 0 bases and J by 7 bases, with 15 bases left in between. Germline values: CDR1 SEHNR, CDR2 FQNEAQ (reference sequence).

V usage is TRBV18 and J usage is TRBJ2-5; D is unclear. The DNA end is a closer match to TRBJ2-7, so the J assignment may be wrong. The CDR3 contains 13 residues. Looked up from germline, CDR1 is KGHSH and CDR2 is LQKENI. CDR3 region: CASSLTTGPEQYF. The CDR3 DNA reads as TGTGCCAGCTCACTTACTACTGGGCCCGAGCAGTACTTC.

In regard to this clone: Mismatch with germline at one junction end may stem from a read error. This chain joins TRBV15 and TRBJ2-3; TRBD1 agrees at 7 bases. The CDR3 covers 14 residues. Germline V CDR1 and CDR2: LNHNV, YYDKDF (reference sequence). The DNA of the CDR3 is TGTGCCACCAGGAGAGACAGGGTCGTAGATACGCAGTATTTT. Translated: CATRRDRVVDTQYF. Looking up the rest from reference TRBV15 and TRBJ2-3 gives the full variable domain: DAMVIQNPRYQVTQFGKPVTLSCSQTLNHNVMYWYQQKSSQAPKLLFHYYDKDFNNEADTPDNFQSRRPNTSFCFLDIRSPGLGDTAMYLCATRRDRVVDTQYFGPGTRLTVL.

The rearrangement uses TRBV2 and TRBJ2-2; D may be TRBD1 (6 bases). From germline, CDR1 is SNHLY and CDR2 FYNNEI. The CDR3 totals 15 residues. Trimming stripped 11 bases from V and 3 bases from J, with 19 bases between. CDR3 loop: CAEGDRDNHTGELFF. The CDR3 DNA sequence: TGTGCCGAAGGAGACCGGGACAATCACACCGGGGAGCTGTTTTTT.

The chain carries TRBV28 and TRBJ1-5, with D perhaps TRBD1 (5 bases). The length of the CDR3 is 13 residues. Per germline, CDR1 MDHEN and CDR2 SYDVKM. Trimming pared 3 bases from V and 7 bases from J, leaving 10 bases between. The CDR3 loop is CASSFGGYQPQHF. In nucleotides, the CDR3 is TGTGCCAGCAGTTTTGGGGGGTACCAGCCCCAGCATTTT. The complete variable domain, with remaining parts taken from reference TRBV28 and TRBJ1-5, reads DVKVTQSSRYLVKRTGEKVFLECVQDMDHENMFWYRQDPGLGLRLIYFSYDVKMKEKGDIPEGYSVSREKKERFSLILESASTNQTSMYLCASSFGGYQPQHFGDGTRLSIL.

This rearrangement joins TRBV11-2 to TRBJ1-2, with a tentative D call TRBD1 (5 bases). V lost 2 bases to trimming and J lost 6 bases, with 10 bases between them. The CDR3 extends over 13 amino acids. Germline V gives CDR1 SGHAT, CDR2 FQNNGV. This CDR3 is CASSLSEGHGYTF. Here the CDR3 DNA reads TGTGCCAGCAGCTTATCCGAGGGACATGGCTACACCTTC.

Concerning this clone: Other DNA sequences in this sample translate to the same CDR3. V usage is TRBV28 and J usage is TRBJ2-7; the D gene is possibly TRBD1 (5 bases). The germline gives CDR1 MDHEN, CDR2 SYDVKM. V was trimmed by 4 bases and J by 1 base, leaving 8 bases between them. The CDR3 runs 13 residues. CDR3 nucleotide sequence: TGTGCCAGCAGTTCAGGACAATCCTACGAGCAGTACTTC. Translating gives CASSSGQSYEQYF.

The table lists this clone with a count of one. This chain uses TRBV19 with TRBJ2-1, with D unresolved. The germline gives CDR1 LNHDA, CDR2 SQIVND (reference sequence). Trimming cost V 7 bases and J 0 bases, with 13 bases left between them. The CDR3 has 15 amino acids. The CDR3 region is CASKLDPSSYNEQFF. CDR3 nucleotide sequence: TGTGCCAGTAAACTGGACCCGAGCTCCTACAATGAGCAGTTCTTC. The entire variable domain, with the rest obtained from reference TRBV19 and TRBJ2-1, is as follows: DGGITQSPKYLFRKEGQNVTLSCEQNLNHDAMYWYRQDPGQGLRLIYYSQIVNDFQKGDIAEGYSVSREKKESFPLTVTSAQKNPTAFYLCASKLDPSSYNEQFFGPGTRLTVL.

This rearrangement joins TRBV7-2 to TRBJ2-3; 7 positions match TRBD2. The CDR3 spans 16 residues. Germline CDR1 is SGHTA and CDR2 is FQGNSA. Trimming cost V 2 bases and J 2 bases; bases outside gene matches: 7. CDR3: CASSLNLAENTDTQYF. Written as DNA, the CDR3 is TGTGCCAGCAGCTTAAATCTAGCGGAGAACACAGATACGCAGTATTTT.

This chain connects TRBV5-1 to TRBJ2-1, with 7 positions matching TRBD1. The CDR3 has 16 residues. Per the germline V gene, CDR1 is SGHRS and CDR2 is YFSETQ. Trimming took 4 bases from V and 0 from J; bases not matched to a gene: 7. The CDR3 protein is CASSPLGQSSYNEQFF. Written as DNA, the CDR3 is TGCGCCAGCAGCCCGTTGGGACAGTCCTCCTACAATGAGCAGTTCTTC. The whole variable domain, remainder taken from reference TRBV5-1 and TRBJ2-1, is KAGVTQTPRYLIKTRGQQVTLSCSPISGHRSVSWYQQTPGQGLQFLFEYFSETQRNKGNFPGRFSGRQFSNSRSEMNVSTLELGDSALYLCASSPLGQSSYNEQFFGPGTRLTVL.

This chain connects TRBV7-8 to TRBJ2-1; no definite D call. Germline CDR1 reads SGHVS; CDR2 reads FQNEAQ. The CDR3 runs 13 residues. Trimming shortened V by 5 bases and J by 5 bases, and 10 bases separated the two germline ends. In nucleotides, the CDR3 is TGTGCCAGCAGCCCCCTACCAGACAATGAGCAGTTCTTC. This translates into CASSPLPDNEQFF.